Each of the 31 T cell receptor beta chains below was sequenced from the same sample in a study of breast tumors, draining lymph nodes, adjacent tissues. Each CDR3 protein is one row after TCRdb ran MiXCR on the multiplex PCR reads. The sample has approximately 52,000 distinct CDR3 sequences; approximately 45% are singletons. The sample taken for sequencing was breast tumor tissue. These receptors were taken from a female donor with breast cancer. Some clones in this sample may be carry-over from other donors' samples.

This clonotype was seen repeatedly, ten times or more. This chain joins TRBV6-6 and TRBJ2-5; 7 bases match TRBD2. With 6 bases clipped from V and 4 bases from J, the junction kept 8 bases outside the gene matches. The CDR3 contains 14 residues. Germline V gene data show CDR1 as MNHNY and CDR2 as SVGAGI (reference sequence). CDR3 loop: CASSLLGGPETQYF. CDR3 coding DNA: TGTGCCAGCAGCCTGCTGGGAGGGCCAGAGACCCAGTACTTC.

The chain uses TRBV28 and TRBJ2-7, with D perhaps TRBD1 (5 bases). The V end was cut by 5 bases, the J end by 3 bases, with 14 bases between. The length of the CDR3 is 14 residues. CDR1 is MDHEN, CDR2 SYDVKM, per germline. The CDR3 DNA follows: TGTGCCAGCAGTATCATGCAGGGTAACTACGAGCAGTACTTC. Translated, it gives CASSIMQGNYEQYF.

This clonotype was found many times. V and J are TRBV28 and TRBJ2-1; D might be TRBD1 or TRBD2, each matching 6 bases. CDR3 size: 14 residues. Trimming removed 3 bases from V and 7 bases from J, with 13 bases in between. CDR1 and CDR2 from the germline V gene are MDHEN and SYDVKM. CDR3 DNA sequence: TGTGCCAGCAGTTTTGGGGGGCTAAGGAATGAGCAGTTCTTC. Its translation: CASSFGGLRNEQFF.

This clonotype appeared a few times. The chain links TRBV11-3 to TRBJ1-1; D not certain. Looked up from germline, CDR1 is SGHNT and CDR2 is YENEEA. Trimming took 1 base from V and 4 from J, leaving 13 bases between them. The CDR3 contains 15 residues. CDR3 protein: CASSLVRAPGTEAFF. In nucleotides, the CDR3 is TGTGCCAGCAGCTTAGTTCGGGCTCCGGGCACTGAAGCTTTCTTT. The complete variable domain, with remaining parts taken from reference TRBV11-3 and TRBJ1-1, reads EAGVVQSPRYKIIEKKQPVAFWCNPISGHNTLYWYLQNLGQGPELLIRYENEEAVDDSQLPKDRFSAERLKGVDSTLKIQPAELGDSAVYLCASSLVRAPGTEAFFGQGTRLTVV.

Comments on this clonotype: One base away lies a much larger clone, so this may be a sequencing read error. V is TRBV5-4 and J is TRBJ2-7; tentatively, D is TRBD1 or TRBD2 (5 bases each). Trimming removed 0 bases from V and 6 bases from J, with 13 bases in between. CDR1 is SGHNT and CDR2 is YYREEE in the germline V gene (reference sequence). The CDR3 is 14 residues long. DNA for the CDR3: TGTGCCAGCAGCTTGGCCGGGGCCTTCTGCGAGCAGTACTTC. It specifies CASSLAGAFCEQYF.

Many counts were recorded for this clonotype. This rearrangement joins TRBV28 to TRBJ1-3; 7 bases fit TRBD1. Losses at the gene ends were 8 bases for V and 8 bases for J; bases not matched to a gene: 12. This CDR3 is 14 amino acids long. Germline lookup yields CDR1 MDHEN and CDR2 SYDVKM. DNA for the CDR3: TGTGCCAGCTCACAGGGGTTCAGGTGGGACACCATATATTTT. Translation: CASSQGFRWDTIYF.

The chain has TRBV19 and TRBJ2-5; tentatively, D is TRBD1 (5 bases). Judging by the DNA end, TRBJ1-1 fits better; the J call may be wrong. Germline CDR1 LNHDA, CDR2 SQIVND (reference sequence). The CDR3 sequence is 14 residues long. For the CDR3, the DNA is TGTGCCAGTAGTATAGGGGGGATCGACACTGAAGCTTTCTTT. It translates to CASSIGGIDTEAFF.

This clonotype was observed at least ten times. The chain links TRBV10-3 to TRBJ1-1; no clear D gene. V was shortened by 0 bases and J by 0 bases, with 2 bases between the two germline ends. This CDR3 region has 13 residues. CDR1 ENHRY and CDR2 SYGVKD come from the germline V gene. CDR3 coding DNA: TGTGCCATCAGTGAGTCTTTGAACACTGAAGCTTTCTTT. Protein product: CAISESLNTEAFF.

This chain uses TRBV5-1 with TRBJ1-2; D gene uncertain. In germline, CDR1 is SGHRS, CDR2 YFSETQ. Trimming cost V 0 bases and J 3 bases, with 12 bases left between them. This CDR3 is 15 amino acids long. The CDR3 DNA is TGCGCCAGCAGCTTGGCCGAAACGGGGTACTATGGCTACACCTTC. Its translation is CASSLAETGYYGYTF.

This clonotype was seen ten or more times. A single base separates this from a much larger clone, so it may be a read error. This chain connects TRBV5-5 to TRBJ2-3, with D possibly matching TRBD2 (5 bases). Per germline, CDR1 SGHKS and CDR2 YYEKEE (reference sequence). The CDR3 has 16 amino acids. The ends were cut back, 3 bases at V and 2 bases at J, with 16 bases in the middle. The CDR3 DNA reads TGTGCCAGCAGCTCGGGGAGTACCGGCGACACAGATACGCAGTATTTT. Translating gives CASSSGSTGDTDTQYF.

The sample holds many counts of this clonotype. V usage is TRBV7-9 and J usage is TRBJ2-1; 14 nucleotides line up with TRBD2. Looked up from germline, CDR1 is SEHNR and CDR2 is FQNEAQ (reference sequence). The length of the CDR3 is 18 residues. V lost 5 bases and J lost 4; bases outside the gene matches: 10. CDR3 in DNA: TGTGCCAGCAGCGAGGGACTAGCGGGAGTCGGGGCGTACAATGAGCAGTTCTTC. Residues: CASSEGLAGVGAYNEQFF. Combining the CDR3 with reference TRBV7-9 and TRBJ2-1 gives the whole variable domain DTGVSQNPRHKITKRGQNVTFRCDPISEHNRLYWYRQTLGQGPEFLTYFQNEAQLEKSRLLSDRFSAERPKGSFSTLEIQRTEQGDSAMYLCASSEGLAGVGAYNEQFFGPGTRLTVL.

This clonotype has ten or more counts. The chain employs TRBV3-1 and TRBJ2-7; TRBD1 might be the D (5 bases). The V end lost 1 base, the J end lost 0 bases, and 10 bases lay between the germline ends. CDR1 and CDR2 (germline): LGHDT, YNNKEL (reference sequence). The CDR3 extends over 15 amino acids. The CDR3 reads CASSQGSGASYEQYF. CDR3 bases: TGTGCCAGCAGCCAAGGTTCTGGGGCCTCCTACGAGCAGTACTTC.

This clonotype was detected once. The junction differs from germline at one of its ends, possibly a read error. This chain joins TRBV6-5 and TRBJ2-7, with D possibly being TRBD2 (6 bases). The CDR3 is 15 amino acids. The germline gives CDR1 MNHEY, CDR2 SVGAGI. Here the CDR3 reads CAGRLVGLGSYEQYF. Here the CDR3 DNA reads TGTGCCGGCAGACTAGTGGGCCTTGGCTCCTACGAGCAGTACTTC.

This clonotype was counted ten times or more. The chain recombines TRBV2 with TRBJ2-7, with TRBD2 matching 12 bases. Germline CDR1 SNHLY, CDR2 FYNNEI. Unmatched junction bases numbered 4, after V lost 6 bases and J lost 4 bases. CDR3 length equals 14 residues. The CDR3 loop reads CASSGLAGMYEQYF. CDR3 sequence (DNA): TGTGCCAGCAGCGGACTAGCGGGAATGTACGAGCAGTACTTC.

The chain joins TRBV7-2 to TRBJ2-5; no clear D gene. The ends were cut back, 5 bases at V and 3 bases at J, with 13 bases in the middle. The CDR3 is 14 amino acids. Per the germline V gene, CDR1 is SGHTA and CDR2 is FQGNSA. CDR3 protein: CASSAGPNEETQYF. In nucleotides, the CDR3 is TGTGCCAGCAGCGCCGGGCCAAATGAAGAGACCCAGTACTTC. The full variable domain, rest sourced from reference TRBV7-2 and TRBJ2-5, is GAGVSQSPSNKVTEKGKDVELRCDPISGHTALYWYRQSLGQGLEFLIYFQGNSAPDKSGLPSDRFSAERTGGSVSTLTIQRTQQEDSAVYLCASSAGPNEETQYFGPGTRLLVL.

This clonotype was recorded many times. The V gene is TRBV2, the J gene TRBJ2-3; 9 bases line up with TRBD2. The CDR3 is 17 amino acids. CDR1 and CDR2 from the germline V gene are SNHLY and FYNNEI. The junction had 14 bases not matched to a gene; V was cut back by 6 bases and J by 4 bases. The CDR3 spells CASRGRASGIRADTQYF. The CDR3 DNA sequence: TGTGCCAGCAGGGGGAGGGCTAGCGGGATTCGGGCAGATACGCAGTATTTT. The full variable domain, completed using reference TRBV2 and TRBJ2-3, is EPEVTQTPSHQVTQMGQEVILRCVPISNHLYFYWYRQILGQKVEFLVSFYNNEISEKSEIFDDQFSVERPDGSNFTLKIRSTKLEDSAMYFCASRGRASGIRADTQYFGPGTRLTVL.

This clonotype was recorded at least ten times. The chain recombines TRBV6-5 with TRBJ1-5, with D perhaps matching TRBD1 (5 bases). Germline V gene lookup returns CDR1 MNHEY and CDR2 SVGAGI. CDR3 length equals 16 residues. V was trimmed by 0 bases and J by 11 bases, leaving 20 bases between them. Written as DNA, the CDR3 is TGTGCCAGCAGTTACTCGGCCCGAGCCGGGGCCCGGACCCAGCATTTT. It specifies CASSYSARAGARTQHF.

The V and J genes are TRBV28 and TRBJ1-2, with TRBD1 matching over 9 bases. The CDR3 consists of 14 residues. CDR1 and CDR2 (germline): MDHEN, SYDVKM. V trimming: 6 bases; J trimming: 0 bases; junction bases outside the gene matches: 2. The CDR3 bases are TGTGCCAGCAGGAGGACAGGGGCTAACTATGGCTACACCTTC. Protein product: CASRRTGANYGYTF.

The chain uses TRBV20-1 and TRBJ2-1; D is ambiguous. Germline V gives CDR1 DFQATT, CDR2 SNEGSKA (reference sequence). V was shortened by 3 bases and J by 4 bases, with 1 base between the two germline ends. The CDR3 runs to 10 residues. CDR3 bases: TGCAGTGCTAGGTACAATGAGCAGTTCTTC. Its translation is CSARYNEQFF.

The CDR3 DNA reads TGTGCCAGCAGCACATCGTGGGGGAGGGGTCAGCCCCAGCATTTT. Protein product: CASSTSWGRGQPQHF. The V gene is TRBV7-2, the J gene TRBJ1-5; D might be TRBD1 (5 bases). The CDR3 contains 15 residues. The V gene lost 5 bases and the J gene lost 6 bases, with 17 bases spanning the gap. Germline V gives CDR1 SGHTA, CDR2 FQGNSA. The full variable domain, with the rest looked up from reference TRBV7-2 and TRBJ1-5, is GAGVSQSPSNKVTEKGKDVELRCDPISGHTALYWYRQSLGQGLEFLIYFQGNSAPDKSGLPSDRFSAERTGGSVSTLTIQRTQQEDSAVYLCASSTSWGRGQPQHFGDGTRLSIL.

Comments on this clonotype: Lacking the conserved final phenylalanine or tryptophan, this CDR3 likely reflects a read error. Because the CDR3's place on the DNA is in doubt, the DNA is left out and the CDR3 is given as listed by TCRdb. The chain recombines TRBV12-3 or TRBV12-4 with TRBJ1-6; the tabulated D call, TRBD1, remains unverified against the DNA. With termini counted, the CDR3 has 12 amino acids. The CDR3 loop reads CASSRQGQDLNY.

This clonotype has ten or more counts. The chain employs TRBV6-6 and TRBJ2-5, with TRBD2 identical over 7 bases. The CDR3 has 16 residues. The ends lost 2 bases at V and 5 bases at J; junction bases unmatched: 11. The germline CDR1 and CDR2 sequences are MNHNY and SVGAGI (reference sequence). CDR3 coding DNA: TGTGCCAGCAGTTACCTTGGGAGGGGAAAGGGGGAGACCCAGTACTTC. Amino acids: CASSYLGRGKGETQYF.

CDR3 nucleotide sequence: TGTGCCAGTAGTATAGATCGAGACTATGGCTACACCTTC. Translation gives CASSIDRDYGYTF. V gene TRBV19 combines with J gene TRBJ1-2; the D is unclear. Trimming took 0 bases from V and 3 from J, leaving 5 bases between them. Germline V gives CDR1 LNHDA, CDR2 SQIVND (reference sequence). CDR3 length: 13 amino acids.

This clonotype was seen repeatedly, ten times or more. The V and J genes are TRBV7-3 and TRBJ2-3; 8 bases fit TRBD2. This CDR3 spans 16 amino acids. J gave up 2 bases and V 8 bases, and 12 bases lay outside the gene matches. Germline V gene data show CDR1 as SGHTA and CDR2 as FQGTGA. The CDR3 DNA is TGTGCCAGCTCACCGAAGCGGGAGTCCTCCACAGATACGCAGTATTTT. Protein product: CASSPKRESSTDTQYF.

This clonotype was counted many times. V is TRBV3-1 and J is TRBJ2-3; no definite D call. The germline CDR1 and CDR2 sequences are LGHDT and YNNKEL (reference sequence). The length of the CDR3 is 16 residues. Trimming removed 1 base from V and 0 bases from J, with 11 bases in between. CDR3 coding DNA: TGTGCCAGCAGCCAAGGTGTGGCGACTAGCACAGATACGCAGTATTTT. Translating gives CASSQGVATSTDTQYF.

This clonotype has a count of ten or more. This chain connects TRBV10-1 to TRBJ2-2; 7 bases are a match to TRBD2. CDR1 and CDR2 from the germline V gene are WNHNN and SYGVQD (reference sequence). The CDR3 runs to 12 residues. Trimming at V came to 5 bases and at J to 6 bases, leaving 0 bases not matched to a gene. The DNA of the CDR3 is TGCGCCAGCAGTCTAGCGGCCGGGGAGCTGTTTTTT. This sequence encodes CASSLAAGELFF.

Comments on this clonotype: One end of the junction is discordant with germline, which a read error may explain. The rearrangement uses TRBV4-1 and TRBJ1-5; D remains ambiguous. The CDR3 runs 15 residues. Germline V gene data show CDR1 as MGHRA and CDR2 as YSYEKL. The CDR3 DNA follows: TGCGCCAGCAGCCAAGATTCGGCTAGCAATCGGCCCCAGCATTTT. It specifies CASSQDSASNRPQHF.

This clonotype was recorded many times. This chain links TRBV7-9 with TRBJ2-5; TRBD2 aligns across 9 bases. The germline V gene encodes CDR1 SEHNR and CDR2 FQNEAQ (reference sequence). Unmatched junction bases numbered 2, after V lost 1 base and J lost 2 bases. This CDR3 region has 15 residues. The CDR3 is CASSLGLAAQETQYF. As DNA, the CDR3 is TGTGCCAGCAGCTTAGGACTAGCGGCACAAGAGACCCAGTACTTC.

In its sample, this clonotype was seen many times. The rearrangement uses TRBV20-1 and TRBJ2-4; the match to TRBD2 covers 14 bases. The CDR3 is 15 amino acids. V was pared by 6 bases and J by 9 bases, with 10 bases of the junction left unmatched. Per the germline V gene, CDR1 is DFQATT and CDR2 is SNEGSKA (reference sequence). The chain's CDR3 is CSAPRLAGGRVIQYF. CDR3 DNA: TGCAGTGCGCCCCGACTAGCGGGAGGGCGGGTCATTCAGTACTTC.

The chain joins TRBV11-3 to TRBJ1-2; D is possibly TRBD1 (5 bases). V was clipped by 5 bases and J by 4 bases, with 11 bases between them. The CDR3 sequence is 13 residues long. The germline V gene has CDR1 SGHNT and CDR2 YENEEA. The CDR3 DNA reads TGTGCCAGCAGCCGACAGAACGGCTATGGCTACACCTTC. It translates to CASSRQNGYGYTF. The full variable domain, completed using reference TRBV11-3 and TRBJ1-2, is EAGVVQSPRYKIIEKKQPVAFWCNPISGHNTLYWYLQNLGQGPELLIRYENEEAVDDSQLPKDRFSAERLKGVDSTLKIQPAELGDSAVYLCASSRQNGYGYTFGSGTRLTVV.

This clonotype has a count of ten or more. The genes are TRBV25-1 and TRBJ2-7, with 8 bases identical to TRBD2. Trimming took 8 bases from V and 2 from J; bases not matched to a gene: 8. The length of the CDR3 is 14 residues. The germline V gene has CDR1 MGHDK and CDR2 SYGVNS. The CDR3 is CASGVAGLPYEQYF. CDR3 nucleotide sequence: TGTGCCAGCGGAGTAGCGGGACTCCCCTACGAGCAGTACTTC.